These 14 T cell receptor beta chains were all obtained from the same sample, sequenced in a study of T cell changes during pregnancy in multiple sclerosis. The table came from immunoSEQ multiplex PCR; TCRdb's copy has only in-frame clones and leaves some out. Among about 40,000 clones listed, more than 85% were seen once. Here the sequenced sample was CD8+ T cells from peripheral blood mononuclear cells, taken before pregnancy. These receptor sequences come from a female donor with multiple sclerosis, enrolled in a pregnancy study.

In its sample, this clone was seen once. The chain combines TRBV12-5 with TRBJ1-2; no definite D call. Trimming left V 6 bases short and J 3 bases short, with 14 bases between. The CDR3 length is 14 residues. Looked up from germline, CDR1 is LGHNT and CDR2 is FRNRAP. The CDR3 spells CASGHLGSDYGYTF. CDR3 in DNA: TGTGCTAGTGGCCATTTGGGCAGTGACTATGGCTACACCTTC.

The chain couples TRBV7-2 to TRBJ2-7, with a weak D call TRBD1 (6 bases). V dropped 5 bases and J dropped 3 bases, with 17 bases sitting between them. The CDR3 runs to 15 residues. CDR1 SGHTA and CDR2 FQGNSA come from the germline V gene. CDR3 bases: TGTGCCAGCAGCCCTAGGACAGACATGAACTACGAGCAGTACTTC. Its protein product is CASSPRTDMNYEQYF.

CDR3 sequence (DNA): TGTGCCAGCGGACTAGCGGAAACGCCTAGCACAGATACGCAGTATTTT. Protein sequence: CASGLAETPSTDTQYF. The V call is TRBV19, the J call TRBJ2-3; TRBD2 agrees at 10 bases. This CDR3 is built from 16 residues. The germline gives CDR1 LNHDA, CDR2 SQIVND (reference sequence). The J segment lost 0 bases and the V segment lost 9 bases, leaving 9 bases of the junction unmatched.

The V and J genes are TRBV27 and TRBJ1-5; D uncertain. CDR3 length equals 14 residues. The V gene's germline CDR1 is MNHEY and CDR2 SMNVEV (reference sequence). Between the trimmed V and J ends, which lost 1 base and 9 bases, there was a span of 13 bases. This chain's CDR3 is CASSLFGPRWPQHF. As DNA, the CDR3 is TGTGCCAGCAGTTTATTCGGTCCCAGGTGGCCCCAGCATTTT.

The rearrangement uses TRBV11-2 and TRBJ2-1; 12 bases line up with TRBD2. This CDR3 region has 16 residues. Germline V gene sequence: CDR1 SGHAT, CDR2 FQNNGV. J lost 2 bases, V lost 1 base, and 0 bases had no gene match. The CDR3 protein is CASSLGLAGAYNEQFF. Written as DNA, the CDR3 is TGTGCCAGCAGCTTAGGACTAGCGGGAGCCTACAATGAGCAGTTCTTC.

This sequence joins TRBV29-1 and TRBJ1-2; D possibly corresponds to TRBD1 (5 bases). CDR3 length: 12 amino acids. Trimming removed 1 base at V and 4 bases at J, with 7 bases between. Per germline, CDR1 SQVTM and CDR2 ANQGSEA. The CDR3 is CSVEVDSYGYTF. CDR3 DNA: TGCAGCGTTGAAGTCGACAGCTATGGCTACACCTTC.

V usage is TRBV27 and J usage is TRBJ2-1; TRBD1 is a possible D gene (6 bases). CDR1 and CDR2 from the germline V gene are MNHEY and SMNVEV (reference sequence). CDR3 length equals 13 residues. The V end lost 5 bases, the J end lost 4 bases, and 9 bases lay between the germline ends. The CDR3 loop reads CASSVDRYNEQFF. CDR3 DNA: TGTGCCAGCAGTGTCGACAGGTACAATGAGCAGTTCTTC.

The chain joins TRBV2 to TRBJ2-2, with 10 bases lining up with TRBD2. Germline V lookup: CDR1 SNHLY, CDR2 FYNNEI. The length of the CDR3 is 15 residues. V lost 4 bases, J lost 6 bases, and 5 bases stayed unmatched. The DNA for the CDR3 is TGTGCCAGCAGTGTTTTTAGCGGGAGGTCCGGGGAGCTGTTTTTT. Amino acid sequence: CASSVFSGRSGELFF.

V gene TRBV29-1 combines with J gene TRBJ2-7, with TRBD1 identical over 8 bases. Germline values: CDR1 SQVTM, CDR2 ANQGSEA. CDR3 length equals 14 residues. The V segment lost 4 bases and the J segment 2 bases; nucleotides outside the gene matches: 7. CDR3 amino acids: CSVAGGQGPYEQYF. The CDR3 bases are TGCAGCGTTGCTGGTGGACAGGGACCCTACGAGCAGTACTTC.

The rearrangement joins TRBV5-1 to TRBJ2-5, with a weak D call TRBD2 (6 bases). V gave up 2 bases and J gave up 7 bases, with 18 bases separating them. This CDR3 has 15 amino acids. Germline CDR1 and CDR2: SGHRS and YFSETQ. The CDR3 loop reads CASSFELAGAATQYF. The DNA of the CDR3 is TGCGCCAGCAGCTTTGAACTAGCTGGTGCGGCGACCCAGTACTTC.

The chain joins TRBV6-5 to TRBJ2-1; D might be TRBD2 (6 bases). Germline V lookup: CDR1 MNHEY, CDR2 SVGAGI. Trimming stripped 8 bases from V and 5 bases from J, with 16 bases between. The CDR3 loop spans 14 amino acids. The CDR3 region has the DNA TGTGCCAGCCGTGGGGGGAGCGAAGACAATGAGCAGTTCTTC. Its translation is CASRGGSEDNEQFF.

This chain connects TRBV11-2 to TRBJ2-2, with D unresolved. The CDR3 consists of 14 residues. V was trimmed by 8 bases and J by 3 bases, leaving 13 bases between them. Germline assignment: CDR1 SGHAT and CDR2 FQNNGV. This CDR3 is CASPGFHDTGELFF. The CDR3 bases are TGTGCCAGCCCCGGTTTCCATGACACCGGGGAGCTGTTTTTT.

The chain combines TRBV4-3 with TRBJ1-1, with 8 bases identical to TRBD1. CDR3 length equals 12 residues. With 4 bases clipped from V and 6 bases from J, the junction kept 1 base outside the gene matches. The germline CDR1 and CDR2 sequences are LGHNA and YSLEER. CDR3 DNA: TGCGCCAGCAGCCCGACAGGGGCTGAAGCTTTCTTT. Amino acids: CASSPTGAEAFF.

The chain links TRBV7-9 to TRBJ2-7; D is unclear. Germline V gene lookup returns CDR1 SEHNR and CDR2 FQNEAQ (reference sequence). Trimming removed 6 bases at V and 1 base at J, with 13 bases between. The CDR3 has 14 residues. The CDR3 region has the DNA TGTGCCAGCAGTCCATCTACTGCGTCCTACGAGCAGTACTTC. Translation: CASSPSTASYEQYF. Full variable domain (remainder filled in from reference TRBV7-9 and TRBJ2-7): DTGVSQNPRHKITKRGQNVTFRCDPISEHNRLYWYRQTLGQGPEFLTYFQNEAQLEKSRLLSDRFSAERPKGSFSTLEIQRTEQGDSAMYLCASSPSTASYEQYFGPGTRLTVT.